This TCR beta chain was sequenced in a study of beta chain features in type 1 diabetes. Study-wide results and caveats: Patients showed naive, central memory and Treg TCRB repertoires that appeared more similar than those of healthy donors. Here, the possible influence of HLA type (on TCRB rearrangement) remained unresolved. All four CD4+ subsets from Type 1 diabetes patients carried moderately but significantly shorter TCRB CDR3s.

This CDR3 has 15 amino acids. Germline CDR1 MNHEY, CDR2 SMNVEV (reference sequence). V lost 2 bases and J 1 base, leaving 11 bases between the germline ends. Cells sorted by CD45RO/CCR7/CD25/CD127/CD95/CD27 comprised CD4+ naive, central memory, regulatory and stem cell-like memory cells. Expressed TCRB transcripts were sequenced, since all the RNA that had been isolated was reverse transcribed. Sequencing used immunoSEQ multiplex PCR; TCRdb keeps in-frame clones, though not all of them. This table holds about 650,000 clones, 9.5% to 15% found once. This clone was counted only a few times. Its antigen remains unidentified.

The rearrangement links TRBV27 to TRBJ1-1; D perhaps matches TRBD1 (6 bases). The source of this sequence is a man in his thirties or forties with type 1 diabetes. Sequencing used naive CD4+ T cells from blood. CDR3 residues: CASSLGPGANTEAFF. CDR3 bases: TGTGCCAGCAGTTTAGGCCCAGGGGCGAACACTGAAGCTTTCTTT.